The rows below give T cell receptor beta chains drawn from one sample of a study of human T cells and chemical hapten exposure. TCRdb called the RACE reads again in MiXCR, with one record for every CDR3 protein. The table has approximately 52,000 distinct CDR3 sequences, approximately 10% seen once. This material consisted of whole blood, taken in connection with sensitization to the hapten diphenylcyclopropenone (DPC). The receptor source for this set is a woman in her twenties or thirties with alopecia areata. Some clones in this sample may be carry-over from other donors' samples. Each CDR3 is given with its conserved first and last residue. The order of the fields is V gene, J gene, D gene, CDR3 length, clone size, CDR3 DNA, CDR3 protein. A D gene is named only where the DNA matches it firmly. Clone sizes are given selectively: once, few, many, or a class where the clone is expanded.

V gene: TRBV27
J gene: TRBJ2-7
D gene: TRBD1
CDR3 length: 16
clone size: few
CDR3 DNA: TGTGCCAGCAGTCCAGCACAGGGGACCCTTTTATACGAGCAGTACTTC
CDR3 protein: CASSPAQGTLLYEQYF

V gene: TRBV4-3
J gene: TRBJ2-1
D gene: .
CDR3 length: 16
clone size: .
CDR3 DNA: TGCGCCAGCAGCCAAGCAATTCAGGGACAATACAATGAGCAGTTCTTC
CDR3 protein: CASSQAIQGQYNEQFF

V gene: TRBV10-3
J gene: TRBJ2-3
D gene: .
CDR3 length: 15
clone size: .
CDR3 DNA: TGTGCCATCAGTGGTGAGGCGGGGCGAGGGGATACGCAGTATTTT
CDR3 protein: CAISGEAGRGDTQYF

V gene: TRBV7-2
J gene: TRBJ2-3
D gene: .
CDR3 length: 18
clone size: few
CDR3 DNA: TGTGCCAGCAGCCCGGCGGGGCTCCGGGGGCGTCGCACAGATACGCAGTATTTT
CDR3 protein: CASSPAGLRGRRTDTQYF

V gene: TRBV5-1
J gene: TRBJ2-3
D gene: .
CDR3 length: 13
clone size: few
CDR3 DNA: TGCGCCAGCAGCTTGGTCCTCACAGATACGCAGTATTTT
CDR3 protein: CASSLVLTDTQYF

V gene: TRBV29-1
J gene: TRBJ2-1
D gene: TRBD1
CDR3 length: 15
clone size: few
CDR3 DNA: TGCAGCGTTGAAGATCCCGGGACAGGCAACAATGAGCAGTTCTTC
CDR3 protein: CSVEDPGTGNNEQFF

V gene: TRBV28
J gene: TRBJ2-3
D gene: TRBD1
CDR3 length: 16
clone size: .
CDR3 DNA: TGTGCCAGCAGTAGCCAAGGGACAGGGGGCGTAGATACGCAGTATTTT
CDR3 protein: CASSSQGTGGVDTQYF

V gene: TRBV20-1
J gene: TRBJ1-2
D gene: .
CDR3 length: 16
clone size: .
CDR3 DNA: TGCAGTCCTTTAAGTCTCAACGGGACGATGGGCTATGGCTACACCTTC
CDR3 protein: CSPLSLNGTMGYGYTF

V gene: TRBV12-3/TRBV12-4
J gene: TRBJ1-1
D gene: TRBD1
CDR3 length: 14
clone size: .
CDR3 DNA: TGTGCCAGCAGTTTTGGCGGGACAGGGAAATCGGCTTTCTTT
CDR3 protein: CASSFGGTGKSAFF

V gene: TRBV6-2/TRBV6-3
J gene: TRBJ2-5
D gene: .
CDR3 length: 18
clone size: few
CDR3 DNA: TGTGCCAGCAGCCCAGTACCGCGGGGCCGCGTTAGATGGGAGACCCAGTACTTC
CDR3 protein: CASSPVPRGRVRWETQYF

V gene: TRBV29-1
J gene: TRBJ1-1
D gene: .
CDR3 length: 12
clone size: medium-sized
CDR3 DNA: TGCAGCGTTAGCACAGGGCCCACTGAAGCTTTCTTT
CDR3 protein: CSVSTGPTEAFF

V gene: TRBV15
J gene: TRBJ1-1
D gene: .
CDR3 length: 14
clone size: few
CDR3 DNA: TGTGCCACCAGCAGAGGAGGGGGAAAACTGGAAGCTTTCTTT
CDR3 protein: CATSRGGGKLEAFF